There are a few counts of the clone carrying this T cell receptor beta chain. No antigen is known for it. This record belongs to a study of quantifying T cell responses using KT2 cells. Study information: TCR alpha and beta constant-region primers primed reverse transcription of RNA. Under optimum conditions, T4 ligation efficiency was estimated at more than 9.5%. The second PCR was a qPCR stopped at a predetermined fluorescence threshold.

Between the trimmed V and J ends, which lost 0 bases and 1 base, there was a span of 4 bases. Looked up from germline, CDR1 is DFQATT and CDR2 is SNEGSKA (reference sequence). The CDR3 has 12 residues. Study results and limitations: Even the lowest spike-in, about one KT2 cell per 100,000 PBMC, yielded detectable KT2 sequences.

Different KT2-to-PBMC ratios were created with a constant PBMC count. Each cDNA got a UMI-containing oligo ligated at its 3' end. First-round PCR used three to five cycles and beta primers RC1.1 and RC1.2 covering TRBC1 and TRBC2. TCRdb ran MiXCR on the UMI-ligation and nested PCR reads and lists one entry per CDR3 protein. This repertoire shows 39,000 or so distinct CDR3 sequences, over 15% found once; its top ten account for 40% to 45%. This TCR was sampled from a human donor. The chain carries TRBV20-1 and TRBJ2-7, with D unclear. The source material was PBMCs spiked with cells of the T cell clone KT2. CDR3 bases: TGCAGTGCTAGAGAAGAATCCTACGAGCAGTACTTC. Translated: CSAREESYEQYF.